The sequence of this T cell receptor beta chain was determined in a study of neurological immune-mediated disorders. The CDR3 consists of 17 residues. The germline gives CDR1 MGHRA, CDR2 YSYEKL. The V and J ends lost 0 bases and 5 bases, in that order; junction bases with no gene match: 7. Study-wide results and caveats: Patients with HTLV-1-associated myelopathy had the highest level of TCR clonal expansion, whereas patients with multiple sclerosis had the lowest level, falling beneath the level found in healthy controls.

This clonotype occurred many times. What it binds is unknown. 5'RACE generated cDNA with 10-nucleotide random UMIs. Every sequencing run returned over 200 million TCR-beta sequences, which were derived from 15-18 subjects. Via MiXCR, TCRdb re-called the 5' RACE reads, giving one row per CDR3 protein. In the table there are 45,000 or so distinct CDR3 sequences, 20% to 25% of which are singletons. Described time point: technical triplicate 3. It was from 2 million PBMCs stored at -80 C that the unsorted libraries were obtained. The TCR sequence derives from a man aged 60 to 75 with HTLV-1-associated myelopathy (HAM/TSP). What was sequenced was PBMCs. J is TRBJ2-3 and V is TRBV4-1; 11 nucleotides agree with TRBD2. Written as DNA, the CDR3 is TGCGCCAGCAGCCAAGAGGGCCTAGCGGGAGGAGAAGATACGCAGTATTTT. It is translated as CASSQEGLAGGEDTQYF.